This T cell receptor beta chain was identified during a study of cytomegalovirus exposure and HLA in healthy donors. Background on the study: In a later analysis, the 130 or so validation repertoires were reported to have used the same platform as the roughly 610 first-cohort repertoires. Whole-study findings and limits: Many donors shared some public TCRs, even though most TCR sequences were rare. Altogether, about 160 TCR beta chains were recorded as cytomegalovirus-associated.

With regard to this clone: Antigen specificity is unknown.

V was trimmed by 4 bases and J by 5 bases, leaving 16 bases between them. Germline V gene data show CDR1 as SGHRS and CDR2 as YFSETQ. The length of the CDR3 is 15 residues. Here immunoSEQ multiplex PCR was the method, and the copy in TCRdb shows in-frame clones only, minus some. The sample has roughly 90,000 clones; 85% are singletons. Separation from the roughly 700-subject first cohort characterized the roughly 120-subject validation cohort, to which the donors belonged. The V gene is TRBV5-1, the J gene TRBJ2-1, with D perhaps matching TRBD2 (6 bases). The material sequenced was PBMCs. The TCR sequence derives from a man between 18 and 29 years old in good health and CMV-seropositive. The CDR3 loop reads CASSPGPGENNEQFF. Written as DNA, the CDR3 is TGCGCCAGCAGCCCCGGCCCGGGGGAGAACAATGAGCAGTTCTTC.